One TCR beta chain is described in this entry. TCRdb re-called the 5' RACE reads through MiXCR, storing one row per CDR3 protein. Among some 250,000 distinct CDR3 sequences listed, 20% to 30% were seen once. Germline assignment: CDR1 ENHRY and CDR2 SYGVKD. V dropped 0 bases and J dropped 1; count of bases not matched to a gene: 3. The CDR3 covers 16 residues. The data derive from a study of CD8 T cells in ankylosing spondylitis. The J gene is TRBJ2-5, the V gene TRBV10-3, with TRBD1 identical over 9 bases. The sample comprised blood, either unsorted or a sorted T cell fraction (not recorded which). The receptor was isolated from a male donor with ankylosing spondylitis or in good health (not recorded which). This CDR3 is CAISESTGGSQETQYF. CDR3 bases: TGTGCCATCAGTGAGTCGACAGGGGGGAGCCAAGAGACCCAGTACTTC.